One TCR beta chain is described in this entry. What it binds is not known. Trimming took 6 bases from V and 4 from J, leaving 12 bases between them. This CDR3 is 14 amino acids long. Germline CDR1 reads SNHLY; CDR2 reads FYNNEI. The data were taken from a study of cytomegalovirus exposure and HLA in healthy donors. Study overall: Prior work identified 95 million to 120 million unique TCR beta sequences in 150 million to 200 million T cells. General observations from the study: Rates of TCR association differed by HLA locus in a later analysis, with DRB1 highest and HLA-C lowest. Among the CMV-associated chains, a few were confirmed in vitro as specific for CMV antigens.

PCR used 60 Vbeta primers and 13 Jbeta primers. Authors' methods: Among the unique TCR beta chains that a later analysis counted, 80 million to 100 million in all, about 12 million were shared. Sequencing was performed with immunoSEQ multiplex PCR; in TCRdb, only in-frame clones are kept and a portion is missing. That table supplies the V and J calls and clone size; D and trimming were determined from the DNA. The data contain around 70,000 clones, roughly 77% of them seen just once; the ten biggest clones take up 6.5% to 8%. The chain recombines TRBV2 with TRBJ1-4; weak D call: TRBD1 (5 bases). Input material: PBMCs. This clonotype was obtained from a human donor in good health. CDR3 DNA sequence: TGTGCCAGCAGAGCAGGGTCCCGTAATGAAAAACTGTTTTTT. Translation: CASRAGSRNEKLFF.